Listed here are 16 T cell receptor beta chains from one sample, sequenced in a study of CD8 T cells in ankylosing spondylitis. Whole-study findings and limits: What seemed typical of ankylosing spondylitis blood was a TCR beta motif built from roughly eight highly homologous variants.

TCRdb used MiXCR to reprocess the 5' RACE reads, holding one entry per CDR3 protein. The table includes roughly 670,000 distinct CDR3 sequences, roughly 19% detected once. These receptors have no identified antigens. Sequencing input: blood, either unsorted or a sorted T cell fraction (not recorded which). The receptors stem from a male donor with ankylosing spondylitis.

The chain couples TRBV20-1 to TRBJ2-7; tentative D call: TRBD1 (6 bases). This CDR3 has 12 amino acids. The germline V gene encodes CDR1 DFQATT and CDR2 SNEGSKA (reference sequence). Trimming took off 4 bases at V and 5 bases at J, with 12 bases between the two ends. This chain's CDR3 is CSANAQGHEQYF. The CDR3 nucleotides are TGCAGTGCTAACGCTCAGGGGCACGAGCAGTACTTC.

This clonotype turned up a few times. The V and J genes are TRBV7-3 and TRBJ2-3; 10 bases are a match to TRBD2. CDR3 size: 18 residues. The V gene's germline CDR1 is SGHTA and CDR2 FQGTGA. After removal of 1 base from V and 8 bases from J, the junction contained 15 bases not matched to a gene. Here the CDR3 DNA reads TGTGCCAGCAGCTTAAATCCTAGCGGGAGTTCCCGCGGTGGTACGCAGTATTTT. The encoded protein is CASSLNPSGSSRGGTQYF.

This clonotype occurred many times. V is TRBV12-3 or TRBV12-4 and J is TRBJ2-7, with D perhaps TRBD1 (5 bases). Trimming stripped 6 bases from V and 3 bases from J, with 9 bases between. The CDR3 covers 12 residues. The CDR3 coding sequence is TGTGCCAGCAGCCAAGACAGCTACGAGCAGTACTTC. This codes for CASSQDSYEQYF.

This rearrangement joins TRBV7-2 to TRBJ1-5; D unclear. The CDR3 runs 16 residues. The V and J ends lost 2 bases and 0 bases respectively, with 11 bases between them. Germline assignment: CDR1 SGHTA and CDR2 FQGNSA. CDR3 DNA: TGTGCCAGCAGCTTACTCGGACTATATAGCAATCAGCCCCAGCATTTT. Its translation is CASSLLGLYSNQPQHF.

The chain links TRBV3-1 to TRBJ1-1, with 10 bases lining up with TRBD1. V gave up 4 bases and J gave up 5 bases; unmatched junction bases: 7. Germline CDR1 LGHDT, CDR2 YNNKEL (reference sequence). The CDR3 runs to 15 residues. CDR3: CASSPLGQGGTEAFF. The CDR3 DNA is TGTGCCAGCAGCCCCCTTGGACAGGGGGGAACTGAAGCTTTCTTT. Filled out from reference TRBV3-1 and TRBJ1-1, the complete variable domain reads DTAVSQTPKYLVTQMGNDKSIKCEQNLGHDTMYWYKQDSKKFLKIMFSYNNKELIINETVPNRFSPKSPDKAHLNLHINSLELGDSAVYFCASSPLGQGGTEAFFGQGTRLTVV.

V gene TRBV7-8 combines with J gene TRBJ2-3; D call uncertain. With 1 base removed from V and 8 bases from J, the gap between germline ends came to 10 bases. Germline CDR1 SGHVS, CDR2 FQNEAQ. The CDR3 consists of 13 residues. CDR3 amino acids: CASSLEVGGTQYF. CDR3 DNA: TGTGCCAGCAGCTTAGAGGTGGGCGGTACGCAGTATTTT.

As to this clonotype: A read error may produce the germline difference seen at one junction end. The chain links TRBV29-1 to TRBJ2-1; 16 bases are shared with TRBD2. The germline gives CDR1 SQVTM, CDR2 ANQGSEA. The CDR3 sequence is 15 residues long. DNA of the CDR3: TGCAGCATGCCGGGACTAGCGGGAGGGTACAATGACCAGTTCTTC. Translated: CSMPGLAGGYNDQFF.

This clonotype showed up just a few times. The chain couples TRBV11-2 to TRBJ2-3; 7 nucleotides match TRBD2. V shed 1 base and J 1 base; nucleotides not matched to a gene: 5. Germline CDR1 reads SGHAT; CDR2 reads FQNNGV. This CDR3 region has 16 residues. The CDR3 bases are TGTGCCAGCAGCTTAGTGGCGGGAGAGCGCACAGATACGCAGTATTTT. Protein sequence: CASSLVAGERTDTQYF.

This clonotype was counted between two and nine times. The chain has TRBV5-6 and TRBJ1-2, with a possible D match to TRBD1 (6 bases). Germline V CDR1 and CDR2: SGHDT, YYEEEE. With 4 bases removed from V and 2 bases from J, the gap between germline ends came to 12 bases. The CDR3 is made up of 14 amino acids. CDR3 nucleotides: TGTGCCAGCAGCCACAGGGTATTGAACTATGGCTACACCTTC. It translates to CASSHRVLNYGYTF.

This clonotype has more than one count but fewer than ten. In DNA form, the CDR3 reads TGTGCCAGCAGTTTACCCGGAACCTACGAGCAGTACTTC. Protein sequence: CASSLPGTYEQYF. The chain couples TRBV12-3 or TRBV12-4 to TRBJ2-7; D gene unclear. CDR3 size: 13 residues. V was shortened by 2 bases and J by 2 bases, with 7 bases between the two germline ends.

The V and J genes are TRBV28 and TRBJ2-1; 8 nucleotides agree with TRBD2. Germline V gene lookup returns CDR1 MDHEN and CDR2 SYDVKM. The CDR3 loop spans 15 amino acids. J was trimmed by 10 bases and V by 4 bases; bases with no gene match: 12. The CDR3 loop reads CASSSLAGGPREQFF. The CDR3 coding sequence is TGTGCCAGCAGTTCCCTGGCGGGAGGACCACGGGAGCAGTTCTTC.

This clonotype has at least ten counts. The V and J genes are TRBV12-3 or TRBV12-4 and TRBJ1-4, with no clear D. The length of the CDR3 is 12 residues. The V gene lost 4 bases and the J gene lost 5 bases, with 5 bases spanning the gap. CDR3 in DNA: TGTGCCAGCAGTTCCTCCAATGAAAAACTGTTTTTT. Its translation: CASSSSNEKLFF.

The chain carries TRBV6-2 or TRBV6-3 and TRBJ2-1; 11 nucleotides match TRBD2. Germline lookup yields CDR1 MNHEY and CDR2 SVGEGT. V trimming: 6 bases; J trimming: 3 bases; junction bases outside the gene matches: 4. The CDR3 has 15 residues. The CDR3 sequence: CASRRLAGNYNEQFF. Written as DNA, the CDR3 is TGTGCCAGCAGAAGACTAGCGGGAAACTACAATGAGCAGTTCTTC.

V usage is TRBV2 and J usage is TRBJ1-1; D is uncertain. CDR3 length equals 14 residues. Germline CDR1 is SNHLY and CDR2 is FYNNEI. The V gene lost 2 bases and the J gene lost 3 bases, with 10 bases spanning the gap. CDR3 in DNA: TGTGCCAGCAGTGAATCCGGGTGGGACACTGAAGCTTTCTTT. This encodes CASSESGWDTEAFF.

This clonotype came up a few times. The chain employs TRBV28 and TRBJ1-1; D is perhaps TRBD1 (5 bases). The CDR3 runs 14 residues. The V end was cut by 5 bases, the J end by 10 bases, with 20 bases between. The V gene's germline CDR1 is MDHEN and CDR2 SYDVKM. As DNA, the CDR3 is TGTGCCAGCAGTCCCGGACGCCAGGGTATAAGAGCTTTCTTT. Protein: CASSPGRQGIRAFF.

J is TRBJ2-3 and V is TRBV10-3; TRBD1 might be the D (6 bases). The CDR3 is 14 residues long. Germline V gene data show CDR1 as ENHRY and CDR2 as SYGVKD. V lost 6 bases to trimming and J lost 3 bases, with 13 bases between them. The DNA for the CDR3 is TGTGCCATCAGGTGGGGGCTAGCTACAGATACGCAGTATTTT. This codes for CAIRWGLATDTQYF.